The 31 T cell receptor beta chains presented below share a single source sample, sequenced in a study of T cells in Graves' hyperthyroidism and ophthalmopathy. From RNA transcripts, TCR beta CDR3 regions were amplified. The primer set for the first-round RT-PCR of the TCR CDR3 was HTBI. From the multiplex PCR reads, TCRdb called clonotypes with MiXCR, one entry per CDR3 protein. The table lists 530,000 or so distinct CDR3 sequences, 35% to 55% of them singletons, with approximately 8.4% in the top ten. Sample: peripheral blood or thyroid tissue (not recorded which). These receptors were collected from a woman younger than 35 with Graves' hyperthyroidism.

This clonotype was picked up many times. The rearrangement links TRBV5-6 to TRBJ2-7; 7 bases line up with TRBD1. CDR1 and CDR2 from the germline V gene are SGHDT and YYEEEE. With 7 bases clipped from V and 6 bases from J, the junction kept 7 bases outside the gene matches. The CDR3 runs to 12 residues. CDR3 DNA sequence: TGTGCCAGCTCCTGGGACAGAGGCGAGCAGTACTTC. Amino acids: CASSWDRGEQYF.

This clonotype was seen at least ten times. The chain uses TRBV20-1 and TRBJ1-2; D unclear. Per germline, CDR1 DFQATT and CDR2 SNEGSKA (reference sequence). This CDR3 spans 14 amino acids. The V and J ends lost 3 bases and 5 bases respectively, with 16 bases between them. The CDR3 loop is CSARDGFGVYGYTF. In DNA form, the CDR3 reads TGCAGTGCTAGGGACGGCTTTGGGGTATATGGCTACACCTTC.

The V call is TRBV10-3, the J call TRBJ2-1, with TRBD2 matching over 7 bases. V shed 3 bases, J shed 10 bases, and the junction held 18 bases outside the gene matches. CDR1 and CDR2 from the germline V gene are ENHRY and SYGVKD. The CDR3 has 17 amino acids. CDR3 sequence reads: CAISDPQVAAGVGEQFF. CDR3 bases: TGTGCCATCAGTGACCCCCAGGTTGCTGCGGGAGTTGGAGAGCAGTTCTTC.

J is TRBJ2-7 and V is TRBV27, with 9 bases matching TRBD1. The CDR3 is made up of 13 amino acids. Germline CDR1 and CDR2: MNHEY and SMNVEV (reference sequence). Trimming took 5 bases from V and 4 from J; bases not matched to a gene: 3. The chain's CDR3 is CASSVGTGYEQYF. In nucleotides, the CDR3 is TGTGCCAGCAGTGTCGGGACAGGGTACGAGCAGTACTTC.

The chain recombines TRBV7-2 with TRBJ2-2; possibly TRBD1 for D (5 bases). The CDR3 runs to 14 residues. From germline, CDR1 is SGHTA and CDR2 FQGNSA. With 1 base removed from V and 8 bases from J, the gap between germline ends came to 11 bases. CDR3 residues: CASSLEWTTGELFF. CDR3 nucleotides: TGTGCCAGCAGCTTAGAATGGACAACTGGGGAGCTGTTTTTT.

This clonotype was detected ten times or more. The V and J genes are TRBV10-3 and TRBJ2-7; weak D call: TRBD1 (6 bases). Trimming stripped 3 bases from V and 3 bases from J, with 12 bases between. The CDR3 consists of 14 residues. Germline CDR1 ENHRY, CDR2 SYGVKD. DNA of the CDR3: TGTGCCATCAGTGACAGGACAGCCCACTACGAGCAGTACTTC. This sequence encodes CAISDRTAHYEQYF.

This clonotype was counted ten times or more. The chain employs TRBV5-8 and TRBJ2-1, with 11 bases lining up with TRBD2. CDR3 length: 13 amino acids. The V gene end was trimmed by 4 bases and the J gene end by 9 bases; junction bases not matched to a gene: 3. CDR1 is SGHTS and CDR2 is YDEGEE in the germline V gene. In DNA form, the CDR3 reads TGTGCCAGCAGCCCAGGGACTAGCGGTGAGCAGTTCTTC. Its protein product is CASSPGTSGEQFF.

This clonotype was counted only a few times. V gene TRBV19 combines with J gene TRBJ1-2; TRBD1 might be the D (6 bases). The CDR3 totals 13 residues. Trimming took off 5 bases at V and 6 bases at J, with 13 bases between the two ends. Germline CDR1 LNHDA, CDR2 SQIVND (reference sequence). CDR3 loop: CASSLVGANGYTF. Written as DNA, the CDR3 is TGTGCCAGTAGTCTGGTGGGGGCAAATGGCTACACCTTC.

Concerning this clonotype: The CDR3 does not close with the conserved phenylalanine or tryptophan, likely indicating a read error. The limits of the CDR3 on the DNA are not certain, so only TCRdb's listed CDR3 is given. The V call is TRBV9, the J call TRBJ1-1; no check of the table's D call, TRBD1, against the DNA was made. The CDR3 has 8 residues if both end residues are counted. Germline CDR1 is SGDLS and CDR2 is YYNGEE. CDR3: CASSVVGQ.

V usage is TRBV4-1 and J usage is TRBJ2-7; D is possibly TRBD2 (6 bases). The J call is uncertain, as TRBJ2-1 better fits the DNA end. The length of the CDR3 is 15 residues. Germline V gene data show CDR1 as MGHRA and CDR2 as YSYEKL. The CDR3 coding sequence is TGCGCCAGCAGAATAGCGGTGAGCTCCTACAATGAGCAGTTCTTC. It is translated as CASRIAVSSYNEQFF.

There are many counts of this clonotype. The chain has TRBV2 and TRBJ1-2; 8 bases agree with TRBD1. Germline V CDR1 and CDR2: SNHLY, FYNNEI. The CDR3 extends over 15 amino acids. With V trimmed by 4 bases and J by 1 base, 5 bases remained unmatched. The CDR3 coding sequence is TGTGCCAGCAGTGTAAGACAGGGGATTAACTATGGCTACACCTTC. Encoded protein: CASSVRQGINYGYTF.

As for this clonotype: A much larger clone differs by one base, so this may be a read error. The J gene is TRBJ1-1, the V gene TRBV7-6, with unresolved D. Between the trimmed V and J ends, which lost 5 bases and 3 bases, there was a span of 13 bases. Germline V gives CDR1 SGHVS, CDR2 FNYEAQ. The CDR3 runs to 14 residues. CDR3 protein: CASSQDEGHTEAFF. CDR3 bases: TGTGCCAGCAGCCAAGATGAGGGCCACACTGAAGCTTTCTTT.

This chain uses TRBV7-8 with TRBJ1-2; TRBD1 matches 7 bases. The V segment lost 5 bases and the J segment 3 bases; nucleotides outside the gene matches: 12. Germline V lookup: CDR1 SGHVS, CDR2 FQNEAQ. CDR3 length equals 16 residues. The CDR3 nucleotides read TGTGCCAGCAGCATGTCCTCGACAGGGTTCGACTATGGCTACACCTTC. Its protein product is CASSMSSTGFDYGYTF.

The chain joins TRBV15 to TRBJ1-1; D is unresolved. Germline V CDR1 and CDR2: LNHNV, YYDKDF (reference sequence). V was clipped by 1 base and J by 4 bases, with 10 bases between them. This CDR3 has 14 residues. CDR3 in amino acids: CATSRAGRSTEAFF. The CDR3 region has the DNA TGTGCCACCAGCAGAGCGGGCAGGAGCACTGAAGCTTTCTTT.

V is TRBV4-1 and J is TRBJ2-7; 14 bases map to TRBD2. The CDR3 runs to 17 residues. The V and J ends lost 4 bases and 7 bases, in that order; junction bases with no gene match: 12. Per the germline V gene, CDR1 is MGHRA and CDR2 is YSYEKL. The CDR3 protein is CASSPGLAGELPKEQYF. CDR3 nucleotide sequence: TGCGCCAGCAGCCCGGGACTAGCGGGAGAGCTTCCTAAAGAGCAGTACTTC.

This clonotype was detected once. The junction and the germline gene differ at one end; a read error may be behind it. The rearrangement uses TRBV6-6 and TRBJ1-2; D may be TRBD1 (6 bases). Germline CDR1 reads MNHNY; CDR2 reads SVGAGI (reference sequence). The CDR3 covers 12 residues. CDR3 DNA: TGTGCCAGCAGTGAGGGCGGGGGCACGGTGGCCTTC. Protein sequence: CASSEGGGTVAF.

This chain links TRBV20-1 with TRBJ1-6; TRBD1 aligns across 8 bases. J gave up 0 bases and V 6 bases, and 7 bases lay outside the gene matches. This CDR3 region has 16 residues. Looked up from germline, CDR1 is DFQATT and CDR2 is SNEGSKA (reference sequence). The CDR3 DNA reads TGCAGTGCGGACAGGGTAGGGAGCTCCTATAATTCACCCCTCCACTTT. It encodes CSADRVGSSYNSPLHF.

The V and J genes are TRBV7-3 and TRBJ1-1; the D is unclear. The V and J ends lost 0 bases and 0 bases respectively, with 8 bases between them. Germline-derived CDR1 and CDR2 are SGHTA and FQGTGA. CDR3 length: 15 residues. The CDR3 DNA is TGTGCCAGCAGCTTAACGCTAGCGGTGAACACTGAAGCTTTCTTT. Its protein product is CASSLTLAVNTEAFF.

This clonotype was counted between two and nine times. The gene calls are TRBV2 and TRBJ1-1, with D tentatively TRBD1 (6 bases). CDR1 is SNHLY, CDR2 FYNNEI, per germline. V dropped 4 bases and J dropped 3 bases, with 12 bases sitting between them. CDR3 length: 14 residues. The CDR3 nucleotides read TGTGCCAGCAGTGGAGGAGGGGGGGACACTGAAGCTTTCTTT. This sequence encodes CASSGGGGDTEAFF.

This clonotype came up many times. V is TRBV10-3 and J is TRBJ1-3; D is undetermined. The CDR3 is 16 residues long. Trimming pared 0 bases from V and 0 bases from J, leaving 9 bases between. CDR1 is ENHRY and CDR2 is SYGVKD in the germline V gene. The CDR3 region has the DNA TGTGCCATCAGTGAGTCGTCAATCGGCTCTGGAAACACCATATATTTT. This encodes CAISESSIGSGNTIYF.

In this sample, this clonotype turned up many times. V gene TRBV10-3 combines with J gene TRBJ1-2, with a tentative D call TRBD1 (5 bases). The V gene's germline CDR1 is ENHRY and CDR2 SYGVKD. V shed 3 bases and J shed 4 bases, with 9 bases lying between them. This CDR3 is 13 amino acids long. The CDR3 nucleotides read TGTGCCATCAGTGATGCAGGGCGCTATGGCTACACCTTC. Its protein is CAISDAGRYGYTF.

On this clonotype itself: It may be a read error: a sequence one base away is much more abundant. The V and J genes are TRBV6-5 and TRBJ2-7; 7 bases agree with TRBD1. The CDR3 extends over 14 amino acids. Per the germline V gene, CDR1 is MNHEY and CDR2 is SVGAGI. CDR3 residues: CAISYRQGWGEQYF. CDR3 DNA sequence: TGTGCCATCAGTTACCGACAGGGTTGGGGGGAGCAGTACTTC.

Here the CDR3 reads CATRRKDGTLYEQYF. CDR3 DNA sequence: TGTGCCACCCGACGCAAGGACGGAACCCTTTACGAGCAGTACTTC. The V call is TRBV2, the J call TRBJ2-7; no reliable D call. Trimming cost V 10 bases and J 4 bases, with 23 bases left between them. CDR3 length: 15 residues. From germline, CDR1 is SNHLY and CDR2 FYNNEI.

The chain uses TRBV7-3 and TRBJ2-1; D might be TRBD2 (6 bases). The CDR3 runs to 14 residues. Germline CDR1 reads SGHTA; CDR2 reads FQGTGA. V dropped 1 base and J dropped 8 bases, with 12 bases sitting between them. CDR3 bases: TGTGCCAGCAGCTTAATGGCACTAGCCCATGAGCAGTTCTTC. The encoded protein is CASSLMALAHEQFF.

This clonotype has a count of ten or more. The gene calls are TRBV7-9 and TRBJ1-3; possible D gene TRBD1, 5 bases. Germline CDR1 and CDR2: SEHNR and FQNEAQ (reference sequence). The CDR3 has 15 amino acids. With 3 bases removed from V and 9 bases from J, the gap between germline ends came to 18 bases. The CDR3 DNA reads TGTGCCAGCAGCTTCCCAGAAGGGGCGCCGAGCACCATATATTTT. It yields the protein CASSFPEGAPSTIYF.

This clonotype showed up just a few times. This chain uses TRBV13 with TRBJ2-7; D ambiguous. Trimming took off 1 base at V and 6 bases at J, with 7 bases between the two ends. The CDR3 length is 12 residues. Germline V gene sequence: CDR1 PRHDT, CDR2 FYEKMQ (reference sequence). In nucleotides, the CDR3 is TGTGCCAGCAGCTTAGTAGGTGCCGAGCAGTACTTC. This codes for CASSLVGAEQYF.

The chain employs TRBV2 and TRBJ2-1, with TRBD2 matching 9 bases. Germline V gene data show CDR1 as SNHLY and CDR2 as FYNNEI. The length of the CDR3 is 15 residues. The junction had 7 bases not matched to a gene; V was cut back by 3 bases and J by 7 bases. CDR3 sequence reads: CASSDSGTSRNEQFF. CDR3 nucleotides: TGTGCCAGCAGTGACTCCGGGACTAGCAGGAATGAGCAGTTCTTC.

At least ten counts were recorded for this clonotype. The V gene is TRBV11-3, the J gene TRBJ2-7; D ambiguous. Trimming shortened V by 1 base and J by 6 bases, and 7 bases separated the two germline ends. In germline, CDR1 is SGHNT, CDR2 YENEEA. The CDR3 is 12 residues long. CDR3 region: CASSLGRTEQYF. DNA of the CDR3: TGTGCCAGCAGCTTAGGACGGACCGAGCAGTACTTC.

The chain carries TRBV20-1 and TRBJ2-1; 10 bases fit TRBD2. V trimming: 0 bases; J trimming: 0 bases; junction bases outside the gene matches: 5. Germline assignment: CDR1 DFQATT and CDR2 SNEGSKA (reference sequence). The CDR3 runs 17 residues. The CDR3 reads CSARDESGRVSYNEQFF. CDR3 coding DNA: TGCAGTGCTAGAGACGAGAGCGGGAGGGTCTCCTACAATGAGCAGTTCTTC.

This clonotype was recorded at least ten times. This chain links TRBV15 with TRBJ1-2; D not certain. The CDR3 contains 14 residues. The germline V gene encodes CDR1 LNHNV and CDR2 YYDKDF (reference sequence). Trimming removed 1 base at V and 4 bases at J, with 10 bases between. CDR3 residues: CATSRGGDFYGYTF. As DNA, the CDR3 is TGTGCCACCAGCAGAGGAGGCGATTTCTATGGCTACACCTTC.

This clonotype was counted many times. The chain has TRBV29-1 and TRBJ2-7, with a tentative D call TRBD1 (5 bases). This CDR3 has 15 amino acids. Germline-derived CDR1 and CDR2 are SQVTM and ANQGSEA. V lost 5 bases, J lost 0 bases, and 17 bases lay in between. CDR3 in DNA: TGCAGCGTTAAACCTCATGGACACAACTCCTACGAGCAGTACTTC. Its translation is CSVKPHGHNSYEQYF.